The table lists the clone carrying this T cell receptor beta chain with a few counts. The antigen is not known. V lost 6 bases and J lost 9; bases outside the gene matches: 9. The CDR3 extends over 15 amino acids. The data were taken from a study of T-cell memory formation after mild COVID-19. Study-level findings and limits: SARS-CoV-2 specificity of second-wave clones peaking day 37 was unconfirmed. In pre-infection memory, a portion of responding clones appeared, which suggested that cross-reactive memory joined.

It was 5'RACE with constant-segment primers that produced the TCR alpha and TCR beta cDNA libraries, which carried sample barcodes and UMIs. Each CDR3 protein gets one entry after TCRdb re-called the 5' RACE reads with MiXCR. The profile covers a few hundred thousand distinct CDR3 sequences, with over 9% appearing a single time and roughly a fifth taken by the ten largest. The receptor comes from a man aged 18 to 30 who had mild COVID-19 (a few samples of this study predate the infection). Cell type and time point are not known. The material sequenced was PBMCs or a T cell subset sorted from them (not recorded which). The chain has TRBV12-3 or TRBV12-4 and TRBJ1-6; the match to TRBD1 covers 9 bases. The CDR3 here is CASRSGQGRFSPLHF. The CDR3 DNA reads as TGTGCCAGCAGGTCGGGACAGGGAAGATTTTCACCCCTCCACTTT.